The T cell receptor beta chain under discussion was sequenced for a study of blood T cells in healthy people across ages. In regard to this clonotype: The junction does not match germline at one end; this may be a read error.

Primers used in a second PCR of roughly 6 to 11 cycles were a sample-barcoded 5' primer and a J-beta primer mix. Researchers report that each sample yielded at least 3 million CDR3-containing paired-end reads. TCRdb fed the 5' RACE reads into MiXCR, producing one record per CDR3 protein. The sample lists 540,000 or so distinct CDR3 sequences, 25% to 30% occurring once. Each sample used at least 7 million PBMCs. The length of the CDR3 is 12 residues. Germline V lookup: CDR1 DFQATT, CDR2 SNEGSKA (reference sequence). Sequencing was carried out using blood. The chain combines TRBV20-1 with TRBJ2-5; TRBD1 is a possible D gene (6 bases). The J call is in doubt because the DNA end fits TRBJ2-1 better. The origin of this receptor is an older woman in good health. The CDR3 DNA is TGCAGTGCTACGGACAGTTACAATCAGCAGTTCTTC. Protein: CSATDSYNQQFF.